This T cell receptor (beta chain) originates from a study of blood T cell repertoires in COVID-19. V was shortened by 6 bases and J by 0 bases, with 4 bases between the two germline ends. Per germline, CDR1 LGHDT and CDR2 YNNKEL (reference sequence). The CDR3 has 12 amino acids. TCRdb's copy holds only in-frame clones and misses some; the assay was immunoSEQ multiplex PCR. The sample lists 95,000 to 100,000 clones; 85% to 95% were seen once. The clonotype originates from a man in his fifties with active COVID-19. This sequence joins TRBV3-1 (or the pseudogene TRBV3-2) and TRBJ2-3; D unresolved. Sequenced input: peripheral blood. CDR3 loop: CASSHSTDTQYF. The CDR3, as DNA: TGTGCCAGCAGTCATAGCACAGATACGCAGTATTTT.